This TCR beta chain was found in a study of Ad26.COV2.S vaccination and SARS-CoV-2 variants. Points from the study as a whole: Breadth measured for non-spike TCRs was similar across vaccine and placebo recipients. Substantial breadth in spike-specific CD8+ and CD4+ T cell responses was reportedly seen after vaccination. An underestimation of total T cell responses may have resulted from the TCR breadth and depth analyses. Placebo recipients had lower spike-specific TCR breadth than vaccine recipients.

The method was immunoSEQ multiplex PCR; TCRdb's version includes in-frame clones alone and lacks a portion of them. The sample lists around 350,000 clones, roughly nine tenths seen once, with 3.9% in the top ten. This CDR3 region has 15 residues. V shed 9 bases and J shed 1 base, with 15 bases lying between them. The germline gives CDR1 LNHDA, CDR2 SQIVND (reference sequence). To note about this clone: Its matching antigen is unknown.

The chain combines TRBV19 with TRBJ2-2, with TRBD2 as a possible D gene (5 bases). The sample here was peripheral blood, taken after recovery from COVID-19. This TCR was recovered from a human donor who had recovered from COVID-19. The CDR3 sequence is CASSMGAGNTGELFF. As DNA, the CDR3 is TGTGCCAGCTCCATGGGAGCAGGGAACACCGGGGAGCTGTTTTTT. Full variable domain (remainder filled in from reference TRBV19 and TRBJ2-2): DGGITQSPKYLFRKEGQNVTLSCEQNLNHDAMYWYRQDPGQGLRLIYYSQIVNDFQKGDIAEGYSVSREKKESFPLTVTSAQKNPTAFYLCASSMGAGNTGELFFGEGSRLTVL.